These 27 T cell receptor beta chains originate from one sample sequenced in a study of identical twins. TCRdb reprocessed the 5' RACE reads with MiXCR, giving one entry per CDR3 protein. The table lists approximately 300,000 distinct CDR3 sequences, roughly 9.7% of them singletons. These same data were also listed under a study on yellow fever vaccine responses in identical twins.

Sample: CD8+ T cells sorted from blood. These receptors all come from a woman under 30 in good health.

J is TRBJ2-7 and V is TRBV20-1; D uncertain. The CDR3 is made up of 14 amino acids. Germline loops: CDR1 DFQATT, CDR2 SNEGSKA (reference sequence). The ends were cut back, 5 bases at V and 6 bases at J, with 20 bases in the middle. CDR3: CSAELPPVVFEQYF. CDR3 nucleotide sequence: TGCAGTGCTGAATTGCCGCCCGTGGTGTTCGAGCAGTACTTC.

This clonotype has ten or more counts. The chain is built from TRBV7-2 and TRBJ2-1; 8 nucleotides align to TRBD1. Germline V gives CDR1 SGHTA, CDR2 FQGNSA. The CDR3 covers 15 residues. The V gene end was trimmed by 4 bases and the J gene end by 5 bases; junction bases not matched to a gene: 7. CDR3 in amino acids: CASSYRQGLHNEQFF. The CDR3 region has the DNA TGTGCCAGCAGCTACCGACAGGGGTTACACAATGAGCAGTTCTTC.

This clonotype was picked up many times. The V gene is TRBV6-1, the J gene TRBJ2-1, with D possibly TRBD2 on 6 matching bases. Trimming pared 8 bases from V and 6 bases from J, leaving 17 bases between. The CDR3 has 14 residues. Germline-derived CDR1 and CDR2 are MNHNS and SASEGT. This CDR3 reads CASSLTSFSNEQFF. DNA for the CDR3: TGTGCCAGCTCATTGACTAGTTTTAGCAATGAGCAGTTCTTC.

The sample holds a few counts of this clonotype. V and J are TRBV6-1 and TRBJ2-3; perhaps D is TRBD1 or TRBD2 (5 bases each). The CDR3 is 15 amino acids. With 2 bases removed from V and 2 bases from J, the gap between germline ends came to 11 bases. The V gene's germline CDR1 is MNHNS and CDR2 SASEGT. This CDR3 is CASSELGPNTDTQYF. CDR3 coding DNA: TGTGCCAGCAGTGAATTGGGACCTAACACAGATACGCAGTATTTT.

The chain joins TRBV5-6 to TRBJ1-5; D perhaps matches TRBD1 (6 bases). CDR1 is SGHDT, CDR2 YYEEEE, per germline. The CDR3 loop spans 17 amino acids. The ends were cut back, 0 bases at V and 7 bases at J, with 20 bases in the middle. CDR3 DNA sequence: TGTGCCAGCAGCTTGGAACATGGGGGGCGAGGATGGCAGCCCCAGCATTTT. Residues: CASSLEHGGRGWQPQHF.

This sequence joins TRBV20-1 and TRBJ1-5; D gene unclear. Germline values: CDR1 DFQATT, CDR2 SNEGSKA (reference sequence). The CDR3 contains 16 residues. Trimming took off 0 bases at V and 3 bases at J, with 15 bases between the two ends. Written as DNA, the CDR3 is TGCAGTGCTAGAGATCTAGGAGGGAACCTCAATCAGCCCCAGCATTTT. It yields the protein CSARDLGGNLNQPQHF.

The V gene is TRBV20-1, the J gene TRBJ2-1, with D maybe TRBD2 (6 bases). Trimming shortened V by 3 bases and J by 2 bases, and 20 bases separated the two germline ends. CDR3 length equals 17 residues. CDR1 DFQATT and CDR2 SNEGSKA come from the germline V gene (reference sequence). CDR3 DNA: TGCAGTGCTAGGCCCCGGCCGGGACTCACCCCCTACAATGAGCAGTTCTTC. Encoded protein: CSARPRPGLTPYNEQFF.

This clonotype showed up just a few times. The rearrangement links TRBV11-3 to TRBJ2-1, with TRBD1 identical over 8 bases. V lost 1 base to trimming and J lost 0 bases; unmatched junction nucleotides: 20. Germline V gives CDR1 SGHNT, CDR2 YENEEA. This CDR3 is 22 amino acids long. CDR3 bases: TGTGCCAGCAGCTTAGTGTCTCCGGGTGTTGCAGGGGGCAGGAGCTCCTACAATGAGCAGTTCTTC. It specifies CASSLVSPGVAGGRSSYNEQFF.

In its sample, this clonotype was seen many times. This chain connects TRBV12-3 or TRBV12-4 to TRBJ2-2; D gene ambiguous. This CDR3 is built from 13 residues. The V end was cut by 5 bases, the J end by 0 bases, with 4 bases between. The CDR3 reads CASSLTNTGELFF. In DNA, the CDR3 is TGTGCCAGCAGTCTTACGAACACCGGGGAGCTGTTTTTT.

Many counts were recorded for this clonotype. V usage is TRBV7-9 and J usage is TRBJ2-7; D is undetermined. CDR1 and CDR2 from the germline V gene are SEHNR and FQNEAQ (reference sequence). This CDR3 is 12 amino acids long. V shed 0 bases and J shed 5 bases, with 5 bases lying between them. In DNA, the CDR3 is TGTGCCAGCAGCTTAGCGCCCCACGAGCAGTACTTC. Encoded protein: CASSLAPHEQYF.

This clonotype was seen at least ten times. The V gene is TRBV29-1, the J gene TRBJ2-1; D call uncertain. Per germline, CDR1 SQVTM and CDR2 ANQGSEA. The CDR3 covers 11 residues. With 4 bases removed from V and 5 bases from J, the gap between germline ends came to 6 bases. The CDR3 sequence: CSVVADNEQFF. The CDR3 DNA follows: TGCAGCGTTGTGGCGGACAATGAGCAGTTCTTC.

This clonotype was picked up a small number of times. The J gene is TRBJ2-2, the V gene TRBV7-9; 8 bases map to TRBD1. Per germline, CDR1 SEHNR and CDR2 FQNEAQ (reference sequence). This CDR3 region has 16 residues. V lost 3 bases, J lost 7 bases, and 10 bases stayed unmatched. The CDR3 here is CASSFTDRDPGGELFF. The CDR3 DNA reads as TGTGCCAGCAGCTTTACGGACAGGGACCCGGGCGGGGAGCTGTTTTTT.

This clonotype was seen ten or more times. The CDR3, as DNA: TGTGCCAGCAATAGACTTCCCACAGATACGCAGTATTTT. Translation: CASNRLPTDTQYF. The rearrangement links TRBV5-6 to TRBJ2-3; D gene unclear. The CDR3 totals 13 residues. V shed 6 bases and J shed 2 bases, with 10 bases lying between them. Germline V gene lookup returns CDR1 SGHDT and CDR2 YYEEEE.

This clonotype was seen more than once but under ten times. The V and J genes are TRBV6-5 and TRBJ2-3; maybe TRBD2 (7 bases). CDR3 length equals 16 residues. CDR1 is MNHEY and CDR2 is SVGAGI in the germline V gene. V was cut by 2 bases and J by 9 bases, with 21 bases left in between. The CDR3 DNA follows: TGTGCCAGCAGTTACACCCGAAGCGGGGACATTGACACGCAGTATTTT. It encodes CASSYTRSGDIDTQYF.

CDR3 nucleotides: TGCAGTGCCGCGGGCCTAATCTACGAGCAGTACTTC. Its translation is CSAAGLIYEQYF. This rearrangement joins TRBV20-1 to TRBJ2-7; weak D call: TRBD2 (5 bases). Germline values: CDR1 DFQATT, CDR2 SNEGSKA (reference sequence). This CDR3 comprises 12 residues. Trimming took 6 bases from V and 3 from J, leaving 12 bases between them.

The V and J genes are TRBV6-1 and TRBJ1-6; maybe TRBD1 (5 bases). Per the germline V gene, CDR1 is MNHNS and CDR2 is SASEGT. Trimming left V 9 bases short and J 7 bases short, with 19 bases between. The CDR3 has 15 residues. DNA for the CDR3: TGTGCCAGTCTCCGGGGGGTAGCGCTCAATTCACCCCTCCACTTT. This gives the protein CASLRGVALNSPLHF.

This clonotype was observed at least ten times. The chain carries TRBV24-1 and TRBJ2-1; 7 nucleotides agree with TRBD2. Germline CDR1 is KGHDR and CDR2 is SFDVKD. The ends lost 0 bases at V and 8 bases at J; junction bases unmatched: 6. The CDR3 covers 15 residues. The CDR3 DNA reads as TGTGCCACCAGTGATTTGCCCCGGACTAGAGATGAGCAGTTCTTC. Amino acids: CATSDLPRTRDEQFF.

This clonotype came up many times. The V gene is TRBV4-1, the J gene TRBJ1-4; D is unclear. The V and J ends lost 1 base and 7 bases respectively, with 10 bases between them. CDR1 and CDR2 from the germline V gene are MGHRA and YSYEKL. The CDR3 sequence is 14 residues long. This chain's CDR3 is CASSQGSSAEKLFF. CDR3 nucleotide sequence: TGCGCCAGCAGCCAAGGGAGTTCGGCTGAAAAACTGTTTTTT.

The V call is TRBV6-6, the J call TRBJ2-5; D unclear. Germline V gene data show CDR1 as MNHNY and CDR2 as SVGAGI (reference sequence). The ends were cut back, 0 bases at V and 6 bases at J, with 8 bases in the middle. The CDR3 runs to 13 residues. The CDR3 nucleotides are TGTGCCAGCAGTTACTCCTCCGGAAAGACCCAGTACTTC. Encoded protein: CASSYSSGKTQYF.

This clonotype was seen only once. V and J are TRBV4-3 and TRBJ1-1, with TRBD1 matching 7 bases. Per germline, CDR1 LGHNA and CDR2 YSLEER. J gave up 4 bases and V 0 bases, and 5 bases lay outside the gene matches. The CDR3 is made up of 15 amino acids. CDR3 residues: CASSQEYRGGTEAFF. In DNA form, the CDR3 reads TGCGCCAGCAGCCAAGAGTACAGGGGAGGCACTGAAGCTTTCTTT.

This clonotype was counted many times. This chain joins TRBV15 and TRBJ2-5; D gene uncertain. The CDR3 spans 13 residues. The ends were cut back, 6 bases at V and 5 bases at J, with 13 bases in the middle. Germline assignment: CDR1 LNHNV and CDR2 YYDKDF (reference sequence). The CDR3 spells CATRREMSETQYF. In DNA, the CDR3 is TGTGCCACCAGACGAGAAATGAGTGAGACCCAGTACTTC.

This clonotype has ten or more counts. The CDR3 spells CASSPEGQETQYF. In DNA, the CDR3 is TGTGCCAGCAGCCCCGAGGGCCAAGAGACCCAGTACTTC. This sequence joins TRBV9 and TRBJ2-5; possible D gene TRBD2, 5 bases. CDR1 and CDR2 from the germline V gene are SGDLS and YYNGEE. Trimming took 4 bases from V and 1 from J, leaving 8 bases between them. The CDR3 has 13 amino acids.

The V and J genes are TRBV27 and TRBJ2-3; 10 bases line up with TRBD2. Germline assignment: CDR1 MNHEY and CDR2 SMNVEV (reference sequence). V shed 7 bases and J 1 base; nucleotides not matched to a gene: 8. This CDR3 is built from 16 residues. The CDR3 DNA reads as TGTGCCAGCACCTCCTTAGCGGGGGGCCGCACAGATACGCAGTATTTT. Its translation: CASTSLAGGRTDTQYF.

This clonotype has only a few counts. The genes are TRBV11-2 and TRBJ2-1, with unresolved D. CDR3 size: 15 residues. V lost 3 bases, J lost 0 bases, and 9 bases lay in between. CDR1 SGHAT and CDR2 FQNNGV come from the germline V gene. The CDR3 DNA sequence: TGTGCCAGCAGCTTCTTGGGGTCCTCCTACAATGAGCAGTTCTTC. Protein sequence: CASSFLGSSYNEQFF. The full variable domain, completed using reference TRBV11-2 and TRBJ2-1, is EAGVAQSPRYKIIEKRQSVAFWCNPISGHATLYWYQQILGQGPKLLIQFQNNGVVDDSQLPKDRFSAERLKGVDSTLKIQPAKLEDSAVYLCASSFLGSSYNEQFFGPGTRLTVL.

As for this clonotype: The junction departs from the called germline gene at one end, perhaps through a read error. The V gene is TRBV27, the J gene TRBJ1-2, with D tentatively TRBD1 (5 bases). CDR1 and CDR2 from the germline V gene are MNHEY and SMNVEV (reference sequence). This CDR3 has 12 amino acids. CDR3 amino acids: CASSSWDGEKEF. As DNA, the CDR3 is TGTGCCAGCAGTTCCTGGGACGGCGAGAAAGAATTC.

This chain uses TRBV7-8 with TRBJ2-3; D tentatively fits TRBD1 or TRBD2 (6 bases each). Trimming took off 10 bases at V and 4 bases at J, with 18 bases between the two ends. The germline V gene encodes CDR1 SGHVS and CDR2 FQNEAQ. CDR3 length equals 14 residues. The CDR3 DNA is TGTGCCACCACTAAGAGGGGGGCCCCAGATACGCAGTATTTT. It codes for CATTKRGAPDTQYF.

This clonotype was seen repeatedly, ten times or more. V usage is TRBV7-8 and J usage is TRBJ1-5; unclear D gene. V was shortened by 2 bases and J by 1 base, with 6 bases between the two germline ends. The CDR3 contains 14 residues. Germline lookup yields CDR1 SGHVS and CDR2 FQNEAQ. CDR3 protein: CASSLLGSNQPQHF. As DNA, the CDR3 is TGTGCCAGCAGCTTATTAGGGAGCAATCAGCCCCAGCATTTT.